This T cell receptor beta chain was found in a study of tumor-infiltrating lymphocytes in primary liver carcinoma. Overall study: All patients, whether men or women, fell within 30 to 69 years of age. Lesions, classed as T1-T3 N0M0, spanned roughly 4.2 to 11 cm across.

Researchers drew blood RNA from unsorted whole blood and extracted germline DNA as well. Study outcomes and limitations: Bulk unsorted material prevented CD4+ and CD8+ repertoire comparison. Tumors had a top-250-clone fraction that was significantly higher than blood (p = 0.039).

In regard to this clonotype: The antigen remains undetermined. A clone one base away is much larger, so this may be a read error.

TCR beta cDNA was reverse-transcribed from roughly 520 ng of total RNA. The reaction used a constant-region primer and ProtoScript II reverse transcriptase. ARM-PCR was slightly modified, and three nested multiplex PCR rounds with it gave rise to the TCR beta libraries. MiXCR, applied by TCRdb to the multiplex PCR reads, yields one record per CDR3 protein. The sample carries about 300,000 distinct CDR3 sequences, 50% to 70% recorded once. The sequencing sample was made of peripheral blood. This receptor was identified in a man aged 35 to 55 with primary liver carcinoma and hepatitis B virus infection.

The CDR3 DNA sequence: TGCGCCAGCAGCCCGTATTCAAGACTAGCAACCAATGAGCAGTTCTTC. Its protein product is CASSPYSRLATNEQFF. This chain joins TRBV4-1 and TRBJ2-1; 7 bases are shared with TRBD2. Germline V gene data show CDR1 as MGHRA and CDR2 as YSYEKL. Unmatched junction bases numbered 12, after V lost 4 bases and J lost 6 bases. The CDR3 consists of 16 residues.